This entry is about one T cell receptor beta chain. Its recognized antigen is unknown. The CDR3 spans 15 residues, from the cysteine through the phenylalanine. The sequence is cut down to CDR3 DNA, 45 bases in frame from base 1. At the junction V is shortened by 4 bases and J by 7 bases; bases outside the gene matches: 4. Reading the germline V gene gives CDR1 SGHDT and CDR2 YYEEEE. The entry originates in a study of cytomegalovirus exposure and HLA in healthy donors (dated by TCRdb to about 2017). The study in broad terms: An earlier analysis of around 600 of the donors reported 250 to 300 Gb of sequence data and 100 million to 140 million unique TCR beta sequences from about 179 million T cells. An early release covering about 600 HLA-typed donors comprised roughly 300 gigabases of sequencing data and around 80 million unique TCR sequences. Of the roughly 390 genotyped donors, 70% to 90% were placed in the genetic ancestry cluster associated with self-reported Caucasian donors. The aim of the study was to test whether cataloging public T cell receptors could identify signatures of past pathogen exposure. Using immunosequencing, the study profiled T cell repertoires from 500 to 800 subjects and related those repertoires to cytomegalovirus serostatus. A separate validation cohort of over 95 different subjects was used in addition to the roughly 620-subject first cohort. The study combined high-throughput TCR immunosequencing, statistical association of individual TCRs with disease status, and machine learning to predict cytomegalovirus infection status. In a later analysis, previously published TCR beta repertoires from hundreds of donors were re-analyzed and high-resolution HLA genotyping was added so that TCR occurrence patterns could be studied. In the later analysis, no new phenotypic data were used to find candidate immune exposures; instead, reliance was placed on TCR beta sequences and their occurrence across donors. An earlier analysis of fewer than 700 of the donors applied high-throughput TCR beta sequencing to assess whether each TCR beta V gene segment acted as functional or pseudogenic. Donor age, sex, ethnicity and CMV serostatus were collected together with the repertoire data. In a later genetic analysis, genome-wide SNP genotypes for about three fifths of the roughly 670 donors were used, and that subset was treated as a discovery cohort. Every repertoire in the discovery cohort had been generated on one and the same sequencing platform. Both class I and class II loci were covered by HLA typing, at four-digit resolution. Typing coverage varied by locus: about 620-630 donors for A, B, C, DRB1 and DQB1; some 520 for DQA1; about 570 for DPA1; under 490 for DPB1. Roughly 5 DR-DQ haplotypes were handled as single units for association and clustering, since linkage in the cohort was strong. On average, roughly 250,000 unique TCR beta nucleotide sequences were sequenced per donor among about 400 genotyped donors of the cohort, with 15% to 20% of those sequences being non-productive.

Results and caveats for the whole study, not just this receptor: In a later analysis, TCR association rates were found to vary across HLA loci, with the most associated TCRs seen for DRB1 alleles and the fewest for HLA-C alleles. A further reported finding was that TCR beta sequences accurately predicted the HLA-A and HLA-B alleles for most subjects in the first cohort. A total of 150 to 200 TCR beta chains were listed by the study as associated with cytomegalovirus. Because counts were too low, roughly 16 rarely observed V segments, including chromosome 9 orphons, were excluded from the earlier analysis of roughly 580 of the donors. Because HLA typing was missing for some donors at each locus, association tests included only the typed subset. According to a later analysis, parvovirus B19, influenza, CMV and Epstein-Barr virus appeared linked to several top co-occurrence clusters. Some IMGT-functional V segments, including TRBV6-2 and TRBV6-3, could not be told apart with the 87-base-pair reads, so those segments were excluded. In this cohort, only TCR beta chains were sequenced, and detectable features were limited by the absence of alpha or paired-chain data. The only immune exposure information available for the cohort was CMV serostatus. According to the authors, the approach could potentially be generalized to other disease states and immunological phenotypes. The sequencing pipeline was judged likely to have produced a cluster of highly shared sequence variants as a technical artifact. A later analysis found that HLA-associated TCR beta chains were more clonally expanded and had lower generation probabilities than equally common non-associated chains. Linkage disequilibrium might explain the correlated functional status among segregating V segments, but an unknown experimental factor could not be excluded. Roughly uniform sequencing depth across donors was assumed in presence/absence analyses, although this assumption may not hold. A later genetic analysis reported fewer N-insertions in productive TCRs among donors in an Asian-associated ancestry cluster than the approximately 700-donor mean. While some public TCRs were present in many individuals, most TCR sequences turned up only very rarely across donors. V-gene and J-gene trimming of TCR beta chains was associated with a missense DCLRE1C variant in a later genetic analysis, and the association was replicated in an independent cohort. When HLA alleles, especially DR and DQ, strongly co-occurred, attributing TCR associations to individual alleles was difficult. In a later analysis, most CMV-associated TCR beta chains were found to appear HLA-restricted, with HLA associations seemingly driven largely by CMV exposure. In an earlier analysis of about 540 of the donors, most TCR beta V segments were observed in productive rearrangements about 90% or about 30% of the time, broadly matching IMGT annotations. A later analysis associated 15,000 to 20,000 TCR beta sequences with specific HLA alleles at a false discovery rate of 0.05. In vitro tests confirmed that a few of the cytomegalovirus-associated TCR beta chains recognize cytomegalovirus antigens. The classifier was reported to diagnose cytomegalovirus status with high specificity and sensitivity in both the original cohort and the validation cohort.

Library creation used the immunoSEQ multiplex PCR assay. A mixture of 60 forward primers for TCR Vbeta segments and 13 reverse primers for TCR Jbeta segments was used in the multiplex PCR. The CDR3 region of rearranged TCR beta genes was amplified from genomic DNA with a multiplex PCR assay. On the Illumina HiSeq System, the amplified TCR beta libraries were sequenced as 87-base-pair reads. The source study handled its data this way. In a later analysis, 70 million to 95 million unique TCR beta chains were counted across the 690 or so repertoires, and around 10 million of these chains were shared by at least two donors. Raw reads were error-corrected and collapsed into unique sequences with a nearest-neighbor algorithm that merged closely related sequences to remove PCR and sequencing errors. Alignment of CDR3 sequences to IMGT reference sequences was used to assign V, D and J gene segments. For a sequence to be retained, a match of at least six nucleotides to both a V gene segment and a J gene segment was required. Rearrangements were called productive when the CDR3 lacked stop codons and stayed in frame with V and J; all others were non-productive. CDR3 was defined by IMGT convention, running from the second conserved V-encoded cysteine to the conserved J-encoded phenylalanine. In an earlier analysis of roughly 580 of the donors, sequences lacking an unambiguous match to a single V gene segment were excluded. An earlier analysis of several hundred of the donors called V segments functional above 56.7% productive rearrangements and segregating when the between-donor standard deviation exceeded 5%. A statistical classification framework was developed to diagnose cytomegalovirus status using the catalog of TCR beta chain sequences. In a later analysis, TCR nucleotide sequences were compared against IMGT/GENE-DB human TR gene sequences so that V and J genes could be assigned. The TCRdist pipeline was used in a later analysis to assign CDR3 sequences and most-parsimonious VDJ recombination scenarios. In a later analysis, every TCR beta chain was defined by the combination of its CDR3 amino acid sequence and its V-gene family, and reads without a unique V-gene family were dropped. As a way to deal with suspected cross-contamination and a sequencing artifact, a later analysis dropped approximately 590 nucleotide sequences that were highly shared and had low generation probability. In a later analysis, a clonal expansion index for each public chain was calculated from normalized within-repertoire ranks of inferred template counts. In a later analysis, generation probabilities were computed with a VDJ recombination model fitted to out-of-frame rearrangements, and the resulting probabilities were checked against IGoR. In a later analysis, hypergeometric tests were used to score TCR-TCR, TCR-HLA and TCR-CMV co-occurrence, with a repertoire-size bias correction applied to TCR pairs. False discovery rates were estimated in a later analysis by permuting HLA or CMV assignments 20 times. In a later analysis, co-occurring TCRs were grouped using DBSCAN, with TCRdist sequence similarity added in when clustering inside HLA-allele-positive subsets. Co-occurrence clustering excluded repertoires with fewer than 30,000 or more than 120,000 public chains, plus five with anomalous nucleotide sharing. TCRdb re-hosts the immuneACCESS table, in-frame sequences only. Its copies lack some clones; in the studies checked, an unresolved V gene accounts for under half of them, and the cause for the rest is not known. V and J calls and clone size come straight from that table; D and trimming were deduced from the DNA. The sample's clone listing holds 70,000 to 100,000 clones. Together, the top ten hold about 4.1% of the sample.

In total, approximately 690 healthy bone marrow donors made up the cohort. At the time of sampling, all cohort members were nominally healthy, though unrecorded immune exposures were likely present. The donor tested CMV seropositive and was one of the 289 seropositive cohort members. Every donor gave a peripheral blood sample, and the peripheral blood mononuclear cells from that sample were used for TCR beta sequencing. The Qiagen DNeasy Blood Extraction Kit was used to extract genomic DNA from the blood cell samples. The sequence came from a man aged 18-30 years in good health and CMV-seropositive. Sequenced input: PBMCs. The chain links TRBV5-6 with TRBJ2-1, and 14 junction bases match TRBD2. The CDR3 protein sequence reads: CASSGTSGSLNEQFF. The DNA is TGTGCCAGCAGCGGGACTAGCGGGAGTCTAAATGAGCAGTTCTTC.